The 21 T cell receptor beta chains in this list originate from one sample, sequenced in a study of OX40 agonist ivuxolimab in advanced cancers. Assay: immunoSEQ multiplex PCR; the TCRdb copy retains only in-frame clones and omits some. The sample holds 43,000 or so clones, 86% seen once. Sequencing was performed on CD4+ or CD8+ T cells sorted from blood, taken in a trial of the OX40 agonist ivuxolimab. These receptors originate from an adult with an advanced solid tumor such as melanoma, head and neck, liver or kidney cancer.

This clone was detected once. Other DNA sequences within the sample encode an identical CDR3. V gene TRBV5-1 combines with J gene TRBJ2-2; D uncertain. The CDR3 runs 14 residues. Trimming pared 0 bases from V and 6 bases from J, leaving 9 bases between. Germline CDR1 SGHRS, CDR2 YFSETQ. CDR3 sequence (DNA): TGCGCCAGCAGCTTGGACAGTGGCGCCGGGGAGCTGTTTTTT. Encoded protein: CASSLDSGAGELFF.

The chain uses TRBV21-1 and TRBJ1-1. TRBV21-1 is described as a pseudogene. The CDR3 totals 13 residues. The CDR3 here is CARFGLLDTEAFF. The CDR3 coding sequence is TGTGCCAGATTTGGACTCCTGGACACTGAAGCTTTCTTT.

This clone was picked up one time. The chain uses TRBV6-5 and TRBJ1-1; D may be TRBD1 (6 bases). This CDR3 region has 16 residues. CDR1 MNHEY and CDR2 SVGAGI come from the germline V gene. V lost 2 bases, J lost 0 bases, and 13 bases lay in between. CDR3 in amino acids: CASSYLGGGLNTEAFF. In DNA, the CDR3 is TGTGCCAGCAGTTACCTGGGGGGCGGATTGAACACTGAAGCTTTCTTT.

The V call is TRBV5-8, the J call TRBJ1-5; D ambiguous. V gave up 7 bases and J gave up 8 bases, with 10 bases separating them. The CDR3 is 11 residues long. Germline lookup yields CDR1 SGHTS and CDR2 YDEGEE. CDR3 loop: CASVETEPQHF. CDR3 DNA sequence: TGTGCCAGCGTCGAGACCGAGCCCCAGCATTTT.

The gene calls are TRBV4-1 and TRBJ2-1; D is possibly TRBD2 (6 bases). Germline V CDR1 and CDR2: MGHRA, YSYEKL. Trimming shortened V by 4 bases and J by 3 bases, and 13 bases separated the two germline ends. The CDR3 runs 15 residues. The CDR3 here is CASSPGDSDYNEQFF. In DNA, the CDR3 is TGCGCCAGCAGCCCGGGGGACTCTGACTACAATGAGCAGTTCTTC.

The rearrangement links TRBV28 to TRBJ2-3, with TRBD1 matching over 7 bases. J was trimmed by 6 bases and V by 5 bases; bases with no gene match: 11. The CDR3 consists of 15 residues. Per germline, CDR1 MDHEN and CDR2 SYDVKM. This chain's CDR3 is CASSIRTGFEDTQYF. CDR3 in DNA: TGTGCCAGCAGTATACGGACAGGTTTCGAGGATACGCAGTATTTT.

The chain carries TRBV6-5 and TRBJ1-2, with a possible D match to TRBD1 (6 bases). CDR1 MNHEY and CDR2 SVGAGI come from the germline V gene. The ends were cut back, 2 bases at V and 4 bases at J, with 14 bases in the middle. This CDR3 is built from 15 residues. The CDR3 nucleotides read TGTGCCAGCAGTTACGTTTTGGGGGCCACCTATGGCTACACCTTC. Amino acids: CASSYVLGATYGYTF.

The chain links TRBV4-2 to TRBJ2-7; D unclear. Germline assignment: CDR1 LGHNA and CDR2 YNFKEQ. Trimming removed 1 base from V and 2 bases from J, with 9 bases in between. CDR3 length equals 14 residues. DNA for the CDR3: TGTGCCAGCAGCCAAGGAGTTGAGACCTACGAGCAGTACTTC. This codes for CASSQGVETYEQYF.

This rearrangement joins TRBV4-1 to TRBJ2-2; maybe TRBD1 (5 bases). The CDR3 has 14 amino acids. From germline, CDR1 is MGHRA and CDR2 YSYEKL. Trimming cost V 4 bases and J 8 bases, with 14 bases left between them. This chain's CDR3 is CASSPPLGAGELFF. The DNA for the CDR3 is TGCGCCAGCAGCCCCCCTTTAGGGGCTGGGGAGCTGTTTTTT.

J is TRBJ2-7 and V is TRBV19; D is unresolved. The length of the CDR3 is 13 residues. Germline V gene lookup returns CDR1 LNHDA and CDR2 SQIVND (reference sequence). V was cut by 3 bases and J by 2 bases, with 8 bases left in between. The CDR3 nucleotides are TGTGCCAGTAGTATTCAGGAGACCTACGAGCAGTACTTC. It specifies CASSIQETYEQYF.

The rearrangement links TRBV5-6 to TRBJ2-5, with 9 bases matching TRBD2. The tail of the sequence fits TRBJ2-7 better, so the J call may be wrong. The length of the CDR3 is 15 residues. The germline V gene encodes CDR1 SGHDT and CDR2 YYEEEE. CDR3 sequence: CASSFFQRGDYEQYF. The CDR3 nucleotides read TGTGCCAGCAGCTTCTTCCAGCGGGGGGACTACGAGCAGTACTTC.

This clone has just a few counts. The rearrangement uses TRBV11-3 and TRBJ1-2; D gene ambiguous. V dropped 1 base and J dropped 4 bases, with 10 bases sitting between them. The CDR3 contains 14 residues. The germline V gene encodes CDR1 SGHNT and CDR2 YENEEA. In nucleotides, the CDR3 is TGTGCCAGCAGCTTAGGAGCAGTCTTCTATGGCTACACCTTC. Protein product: CASSLGAVFYGYTF.

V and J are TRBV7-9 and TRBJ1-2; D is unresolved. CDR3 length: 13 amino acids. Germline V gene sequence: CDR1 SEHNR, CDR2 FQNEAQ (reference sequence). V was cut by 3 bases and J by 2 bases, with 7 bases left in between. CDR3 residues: CASSLTTNYGYTF. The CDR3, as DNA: TGTGCCAGCAGCTTGACGACGAACTATGGCTACACCTTC.

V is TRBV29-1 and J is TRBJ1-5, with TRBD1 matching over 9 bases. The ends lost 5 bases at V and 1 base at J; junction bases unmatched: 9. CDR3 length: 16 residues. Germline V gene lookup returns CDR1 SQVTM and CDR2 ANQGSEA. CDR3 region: CSVLVAGTGSNQPQHF. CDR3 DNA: TGCAGCGTTTTAGTGGCCGGGACAGGGAGCAATCAGCCCCAGCATTTT.

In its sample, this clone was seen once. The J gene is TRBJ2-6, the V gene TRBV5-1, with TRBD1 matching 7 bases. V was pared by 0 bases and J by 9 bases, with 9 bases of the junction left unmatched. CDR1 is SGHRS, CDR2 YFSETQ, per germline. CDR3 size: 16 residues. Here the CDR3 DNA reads TGCGCCAGCAGCTTGGCAGGGGGTGGAAGGGGCAACGTCCTGACTTTC. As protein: CASSLAGGGRGNVLTF.

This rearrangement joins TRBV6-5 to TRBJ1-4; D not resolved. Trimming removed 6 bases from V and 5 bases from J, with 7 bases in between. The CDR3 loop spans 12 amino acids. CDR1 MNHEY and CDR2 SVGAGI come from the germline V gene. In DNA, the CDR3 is TGTGCCAGCAGGGAGCCGAATGAAAAACTGTTTTTT. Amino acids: CASREPNEKLFF.

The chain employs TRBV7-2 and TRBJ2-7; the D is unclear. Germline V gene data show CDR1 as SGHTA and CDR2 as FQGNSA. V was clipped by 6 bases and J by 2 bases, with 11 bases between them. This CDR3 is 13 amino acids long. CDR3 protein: CASRGPPTYEQYF. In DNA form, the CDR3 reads TGTGCCAGCAGAGGACCACCAACCTACGAGCAGTACTTC.

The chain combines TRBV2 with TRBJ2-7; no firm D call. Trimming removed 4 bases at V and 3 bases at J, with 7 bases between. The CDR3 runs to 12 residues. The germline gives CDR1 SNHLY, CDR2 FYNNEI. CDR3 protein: CASSVEDYEQYF. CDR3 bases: TGTGCCAGCAGTGTGGAAGACTACGAGCAGTACTTC.

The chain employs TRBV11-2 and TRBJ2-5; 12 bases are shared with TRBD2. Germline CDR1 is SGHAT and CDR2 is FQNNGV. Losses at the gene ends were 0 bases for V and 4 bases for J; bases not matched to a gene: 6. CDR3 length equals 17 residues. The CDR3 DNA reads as TGTGCCAGCAGCTTAGAACTAGCGGGAGGTACCGCAGAGACCCAGTACTTC. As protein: CASSLELAGGTAETQYF.

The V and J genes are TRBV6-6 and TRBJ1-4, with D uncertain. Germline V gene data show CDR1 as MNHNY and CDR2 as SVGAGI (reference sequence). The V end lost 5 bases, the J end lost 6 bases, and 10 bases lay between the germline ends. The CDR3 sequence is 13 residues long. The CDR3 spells CASSPLRDEKLFF. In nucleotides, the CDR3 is TGTGCCAGCAGTCCTCTAAGGGATGAAAAACTGTTTTTT.

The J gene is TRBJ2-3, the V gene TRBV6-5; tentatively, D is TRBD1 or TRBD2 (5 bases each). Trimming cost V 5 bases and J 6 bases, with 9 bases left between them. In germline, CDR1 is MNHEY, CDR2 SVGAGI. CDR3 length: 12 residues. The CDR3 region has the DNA TGTGCCAGCAGTGGGACCACGGATACGCAGTATTTT. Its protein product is CASSGTTDTQYF.